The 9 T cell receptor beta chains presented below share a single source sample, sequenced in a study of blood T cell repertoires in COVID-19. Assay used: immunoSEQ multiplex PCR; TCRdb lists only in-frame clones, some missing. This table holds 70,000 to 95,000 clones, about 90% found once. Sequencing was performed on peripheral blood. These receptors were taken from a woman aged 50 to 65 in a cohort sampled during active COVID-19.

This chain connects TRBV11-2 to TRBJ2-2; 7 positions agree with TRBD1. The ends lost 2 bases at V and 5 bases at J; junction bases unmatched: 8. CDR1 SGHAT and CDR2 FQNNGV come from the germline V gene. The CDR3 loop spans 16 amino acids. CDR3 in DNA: TGTGCCAGCAGCTTAATTAGGGGGCAGGGTACCGGGGAGCTGTTTTTT. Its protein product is CASSLIRGQGTGELFF.

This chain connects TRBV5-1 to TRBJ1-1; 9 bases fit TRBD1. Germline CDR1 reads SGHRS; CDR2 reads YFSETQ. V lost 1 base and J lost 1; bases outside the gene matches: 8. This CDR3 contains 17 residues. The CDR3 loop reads CASSLTLDRGSNTEAFF. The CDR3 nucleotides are TGCGCCAGCAGCTTGACCTTGGACAGGGGATCGAACACTGAAGCTTTCTTT.

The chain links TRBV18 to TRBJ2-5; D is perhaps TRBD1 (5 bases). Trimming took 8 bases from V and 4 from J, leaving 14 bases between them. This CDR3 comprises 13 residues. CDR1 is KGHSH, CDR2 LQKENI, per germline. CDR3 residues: CASAEQEIETQYF. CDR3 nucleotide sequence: TGTGCCAGCGCCGAACAGGAAATAGAGACCCAGTACTTC.

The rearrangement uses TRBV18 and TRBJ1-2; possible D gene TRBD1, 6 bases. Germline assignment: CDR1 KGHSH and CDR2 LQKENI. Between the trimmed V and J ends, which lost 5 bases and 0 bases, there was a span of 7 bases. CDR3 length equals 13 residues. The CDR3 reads CASSKGANYGYTF. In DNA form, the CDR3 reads TGTGCCAGCTCAAAGGGGGCTAACTATGGCTACACCTTC.

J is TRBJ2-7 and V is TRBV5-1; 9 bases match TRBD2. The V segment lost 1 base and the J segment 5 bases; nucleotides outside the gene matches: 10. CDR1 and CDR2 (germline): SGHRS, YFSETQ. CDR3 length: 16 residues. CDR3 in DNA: TGCGCCAGCAGCTTGTACGTGGGACTAGCCGTTAACGAGCAGTACTTC. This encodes CASSLYVGLAVNEQYF.

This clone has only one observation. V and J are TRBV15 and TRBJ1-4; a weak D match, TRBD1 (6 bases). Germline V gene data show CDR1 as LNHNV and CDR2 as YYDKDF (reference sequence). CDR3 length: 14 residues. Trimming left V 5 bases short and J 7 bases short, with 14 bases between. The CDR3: CATSRREGGEKLFF. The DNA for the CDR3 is TGTGCCACCAGCCGCAGGGAGGGGGGTGAAAAACTGTTTTTT.

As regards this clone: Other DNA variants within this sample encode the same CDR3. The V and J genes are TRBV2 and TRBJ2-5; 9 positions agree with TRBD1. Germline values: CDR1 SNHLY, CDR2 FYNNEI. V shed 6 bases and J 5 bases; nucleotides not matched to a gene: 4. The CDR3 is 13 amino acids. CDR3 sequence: CASRGTGQETQYF. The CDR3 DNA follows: TGTGCCAGCAGAGGGACAGGGCAGGAGACCCAGTACTTC.

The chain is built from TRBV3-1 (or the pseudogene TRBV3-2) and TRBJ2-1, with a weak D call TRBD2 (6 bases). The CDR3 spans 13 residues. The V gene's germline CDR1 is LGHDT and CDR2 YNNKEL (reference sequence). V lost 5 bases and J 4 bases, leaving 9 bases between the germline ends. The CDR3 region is CASSKTSYNEQFF. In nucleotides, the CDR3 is TGTGCCAGCAGCAAGACTAGTTACAATGAGCAGTTCTTC.

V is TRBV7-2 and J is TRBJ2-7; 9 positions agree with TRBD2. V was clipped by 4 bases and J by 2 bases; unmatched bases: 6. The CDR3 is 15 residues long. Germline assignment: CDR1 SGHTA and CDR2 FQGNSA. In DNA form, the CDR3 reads TGTGCCAGCAGCTCAGGAGCGGGGGGAGCCTACGAGCAGTACTTC. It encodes CASSSGAGGAYEQYF.